This is a list of T cell receptor beta chains from one sample in a study of T-cell memory formation after mild COVID-19. One entry per CDR3 protein results from TCRdb running MiXCR on the 5' RACE reads. The table includes just under 350,000 distinct CDR3 sequences, approximately 13% detected once. Specimen: PBMCs or a T cell subset sorted from them (not recorded which). All receptors derive from a man aged 18 to 30 who had mild COVID-19 (a few samples of this study predate the infection). Cell type and time point are not known. CDR3s include the opening cysteine and the closing phenylalanine or tryptophan. D genes are given only for firm matches. Expanded clones are given a class, and other clones once, few, many or no size at all.

size	D	J	V	CDR3	DNA
few	.	TRBJ1-1	TRBV12-3/TRBV12-4	CASSDGTLHGF	TGTGCCAGCAGCGACGGGACACTCCACGGTTTT
.	TRBD1	TRBJ1-5	TRBV29-1	CSVEEGTGSNQPQHF	TGCAGCGTTGAAGAAGGGACAGGTAGCAATCAGCCCCAGCATTTT
.	.	TRBJ1-1	TRBV2	CASSEVPGAGEAFF	TGTGCCAGCAGTGAAGTTCCGGGGGCCGGCGAAGCTTTCTTT
.	.	TRBJ2-1	TRBV24-1	CATSGRWSSYNEKFF	TGTGCCACCAGTGGGAGGTGGAGCTCCTACAATGAGAAGTTCTTC
few	.	TRBJ2-1	TRBV29-1	CSVGAIGGPYNEQFF	TGCAGCGTTGGAGCCATCGGGGGGCCCTACAATGAGCAGTTCTTC
few	.	TRBJ1-4	TRBV12-5	CASGLFLQGLNEKLFF	TGTGCTAGTGGTTTGTTCCTACAGGGTTTGAATGAAAAACTGTTTTTT
few	TRBD1	TRBJ2-5	TRBV19	CASSMQGVSGTQYF	TGTGCCAGTAGTATGCAGGGGGTCAGCGGGACCCAGTACTTC
few	.	TRBJ1-1	TRBV20-1	CSARLLSSEAFF	TGCAGTGCTAGACTCCTCTCATCTGAAGCTTTCTTT
.	.	TRBJ2-3	TRBV7-2	CASSFISGGESVPQYF	TGTGCCAGCAGCTTCATAAGCGGAGGAGAGTCAGTCCCGCAGTATTTT
few	.	TRBJ2-4	TRBV7-2	CASSFYGRGAVAKNIQYF	TGTGCCAGCAGCTTTTACGGAAGGGGCGCCGTAGCCAAAAACATTCAGTACTTC
few	.	TRBJ2-2	TRBV12-3/TRBV12-4	CASSLYSGNTGELFF	TGTGCCAGCAGTTTATACTCGGGAAACACCGGGGAGCTGTTTTTT
.	.	TRBJ2-3	TRBV18	CASSPRERGTDTQYF	TGTGCCAGCTCACCCCGGGAACGGGGGACAGATACGCAGTATTTT
many	TRBD1	TRBJ2-7	TRBV12-3/TRBV12-4	CASRLGQGHEQYF	TGTGCCAGCAGGCTGGGACAGGGACACGAGCAGTACTTC
few	.	TRBJ1-2	TRBV5-5	CASSGRLGGGYTF	TGTGCCAGCAGCGGCCGACTCGGTGGGGGCTACACCTTC
.	TRBD1	TRBJ1-1	TRBV7-2	CASSDPNTGADEAFF	TGTGCCAGCAGCGACCCTAACACAGGGGCTGATGAAGCTTTCTTT
few	TRBD1	TRBJ2-1	TRBV27	CASSLRDREGYEQFF	TGTGCCAGCAGTTTGAGGGACAGGGAGGGGTATGAGCAGTTCTTC
few	.	TRBJ2-2	TRBV20-1	CSARRGNTGELFF	TGTAGTGCTAGGCGAGGGAACACCGGGGAGCTGTTTTTT
.	TRBD1	TRBJ1-3	TRBV20-1	CSASRPGTGVGNTIYF	TGCAGTGCTAGCAGACCCGGGACAGGGGTCGGAAACACCATATATTTT
.	TRBD2	TRBJ2-1	TRBV9	CASSARPTSGEYNEQFF	TGTGCCAGCAGCGCCCGCCCGACTAGCGGGGAATACAATGAGCAGTTCTTC
many	TRBD2	TRBJ2-1	TRBV29-1	CSPIVTSDRSYNEQFF	TGCAGCCCCATCGTGACTAGCGATCGCTCCTACAATGAGCAGTTCTTC
.	.	TRBJ2-1	TRBV5-1	CASSLGPAQNEQFF	TGCGCCAGCAGCTTGGGGCCAGCCCAGAATGAGCAGTTCTTC
many	TRBD2	TRBJ2-2	TRBV12-3/TRBV12-4	CASSALAGDTGELFF	TGTGCCAGCAGTGCACTAGCGGGGGACACCGGGGAGCTGTTTTTT
.	.	TRBJ1-1	TRBV28	CASTLATGRPNTEAFF	TGTGCCAGCACTCTTGCCACGGGGAGACCGAACACTGAAGCTTTCTTT